The sequence of this T cell receptor beta chain was determined in a study of T cells in Graves' hyperthyroidism and ophthalmopathy. TCR beta CDR3 region amplification was performed from RNA transcripts. TCR CDR3 regions were first amplified by RT-PCR with HTBI primers. TCRdb called the multiplex PCR reads again in MiXCR, with one record for every CDR3 protein. The data contain some 500,000 distinct CDR3 sequences, 13% to 15% of them singletons. This clonotype was counted between two and nine times. Exclusion criteria comprised uncontrolled infection, other autoimmune disease, pregnancy or lactation. The sample consisted of blood. The clonotype originates from a woman between 18 and 29 years old with Graves' hyperthyroidism.

CDR3 region: CAITPAGKGYEQYV. CDR3 bases: TGTGCCATTACCCCAGCGGGAAAAGGGTACGAGCAGTACGTC. This chain connects TRBV28 to TRBJ2-7; 7 nucleotides line up with TRBD2. The CDR3 runs 14 residues. The junction had 13 bases not matched to a gene; V was cut back by 10 bases and J by 4 bases. CDR1 is MDHEN, CDR2 SYDVKM, per germline.